Following are 28 T cell receptor beta chains from one sample sequenced in a study of blood T cell repertoires in COVID-19. Measured with immunoSEQ multiplex PCR; TCRdb has only the in-frame clones, and not every one. The data show around 250,000 clones, under 85% seen once. Sequencing was performed on peripheral blood. These TCRs come from a young man who had recovered from COVID-19.

V usage is TRBV7-2 and J usage is TRBJ2-5; a possible D gene is TRBD1 (5 bases). The V gene's germline CDR1 is SGHTA and CDR2 FQGNSA. The V end lost 4 bases, the J end lost 3 bases, and 9 bases lay between the germline ends. This CDR3 contains 13 residues. CDR3 residues: CASSSTREETQYF. In DNA form, the CDR3 reads TGTGCCAGCAGCTCGACCAGGGAAGAGACCCAGTACTTC.

The rearrangement joins TRBV4-1 to TRBJ1-4, with 8 bases fitting TRBD1. Germline CDR1 MGHRA, CDR2 YSYEKL. With 5 bases clipped from V and 4 bases from J, the junction kept 3 bases outside the gene matches. The CDR3 runs to 14 residues. CDR3 in DNA: TGCGCCAGCAGCACTACAGGGGGTAATGAAAAACTGTTTTTT. As protein: CASSTTGGNEKLFF.

V usage is TRBV7-2 and J usage is TRBJ2-7, with TRBD2 identical over 7 bases. Germline loops: CDR1 SGHTA, CDR2 FQGNSA. V lost 5 bases and J lost 3; bases outside the gene matches: 7. CDR3 length: 14 amino acids. The CDR3, as DNA: TGTGCCAGCAGCGAGGGACTACTCCTCTACGAGCAGTACTTC. As protein: CASSEGLLLYEQYF. The full variable domain, with the rest looked up from reference TRBV7-2 and TRBJ2-7, is GAGVSQSPSNKVTEKGKDVELRCDPISGHTALYWYRQSLGQGLEFLIYFQGNSAPDKSGLPSDRFSAERTGGSVSTLTIQRTQQEDSAVYLCASSEGLLLYEQYFGPGTRLTVT.

The chain employs TRBV5-5 and TRBJ2-7; D is perhaps TRBD2 (5 bases). Germline V lookup: CDR1 SGHKS, CDR2 YYEKEE (reference sequence). Trimming cost V 0 bases and J 6 bases, with 13 bases left between them. The CDR3 has 14 residues. The CDR3 is CASSLAPGIGEQYV. The CDR3 DNA is TGTGCCAGCAGCTTGGCTCCGGGAATAGGCGAGCAGTACGTC.

V and J are TRBV6-5 and TRBJ1-1; no reliable D call. The V gene lost 8 bases and the J gene lost 1 base, with 14 bases spanning the gap. The CDR3 sequence is 14 residues long. Germline CDR1 is MNHEY and CDR2 is SVGAGI. The CDR3 spells CASALLDGNTEAFF. The CDR3 region has the DNA TGTGCCAGCGCCCTTCTAGACGGGAACACTGAAGCTTTCTTT.

The chain uses TRBV7-9 and TRBJ1-5; perhaps TRBD1 as D (6 bases). V was pared by 3 bases and J by 5 bases, with 8 bases between. Germline-derived CDR1 and CDR2 are SEHNR and FQNEAQ (reference sequence). The CDR3 is 13 residues long. CDR3 loop: CASSLDSDQPQHF. The CDR3 bases are TGTGCCAGCAGCTTGGACAGCGATCAGCCCCAGCATTTT. The complete variable domain, with remaining parts taken from reference TRBV7-9 and TRBJ1-5, reads DTGVSQNPRHKITKRGQNVTFRCDPISEHNRLYWYRQTLGQGPEFLTYFQNEAQLEKSRLLSDRFSAERPKGSFSTLEIQRTEQGDSAMYLCASSLDSDQPQHFGDGTRLSIL.

This chain uses TRBV7-8 with TRBJ2-7, with 7 nucleotides matching TRBD2. CDR1 is SGHVS and CDR2 is FQNEAQ in the germline V gene. CDR3 length equals 17 residues. With 1 base clipped from V and 2 bases from J, the junction kept 11 bases outside the gene matches. CDR3 nucleotide sequence: TGTGCCAGCAGCTTAGTATCGGGGACTATCCCTCCCTACGAGCAGTACTTC. It translates to CASSLVSGTIPPYEQYF.

The rearrangement links TRBV2 to TRBJ1-5; tentatively, D is TRBD1 (6 bases). From germline, CDR1 is SNHLY and CDR2 FYNNEI. The CDR3 is 13 residues long. Trimming shortened V by 8 bases and J by 3 bases, and 11 bases separated the two germline ends. DNA of the CDR3: TGTGCCAGCGGCCAGGGGCTCAATCAGCCCCAGCATTTT. Residues: CASGQGLNQPQHF.

This chain uses TRBV5-1 with TRBJ2-1; D may be TRBD2 (7 bases). V was pared by 0 bases and J by 2 bases, with 15 bases between. Germline V gene sequence: CDR1 SGHRS, CDR2 YFSETQ. The CDR3 extends over 17 amino acids. As DNA, the CDR3 is TGCGCCAGCAGCTTGGGAGTGGCGGGGGCAGCCTACAATGAGCAGTTCTTC. Its protein product is CASSLGVAGAAYNEQFF.

This clone was picked up a small number of times. The chain has TRBV3-1 (or the pseudogene TRBV3-2) and TRBJ1-1, with 10 bases matching TRBD1. Germline CDR1 is LGHDT and CDR2 is YNNKEL (reference sequence). With 4 bases clipped from V and 0 bases from J, the junction kept 8 bases outside the gene matches. The CDR3 is made up of 17 amino acids. Here the CDR3 reads CASSRQGQGMMNTEAFF. In nucleotides, the CDR3 is TGTGCCAGCAGCCGCCAGGGACAGGGGATGATGAACACTGAAGCTTTCTTT.

The rearrangement joins TRBV28 to TRBJ1-5, with unresolved D. The CDR3 totals 13 residues. The V gene's germline CDR1 is MDHEN and CDR2 SYDVKM. V was cut by 6 bases and J by 3 bases, with 9 bases left in between. CDR3 in amino acids: CASRVYLNQPQHF. DNA for the CDR3: TGTGCCAGCAGGGTCTACCTCAATCAGCCCCAGCATTTT.

This clone was detected only a few times. J is TRBJ2-2 and V is TRBV4-2; D might be TRBD2 (6 bases). This CDR3 has 19 residues. Trimming pared 3 bases from V and 4 bases from J, leaving 24 bases between. Germline V gene data show CDR1 as LGHNA and CDR2 as YNFKEQ. CDR3 nucleotides: TGTGCCAGCAGCCATGAGCCGTTAGGCGGGACGTGGGGCACCGGGGAGCTGTTTTTT. This encodes CASSHEPLGGTWGTGELFF.

This sequence joins TRBV5-1 and TRBJ2-1; the D gene is possibly TRBD2 (6 bases). Germline V lookup: CDR1 SGHRS, CDR2 YFSETQ. The CDR3 sequence is 15 residues long. Trimming stripped 0 bases from V and 0 bases from J, with 7 bases between. CDR3 sequence reads: CASSLEGLSYNEQFF. The CDR3 bases are TGCGCCAGCAGCTTGGAGGGACTCTCCTACAATGAGCAGTTCTTC.

This chain links TRBV1 with TRBJ2-2; TRBD2, the D gene given by the table, was not confirmed from the DNA. TRBV1 is a pseudogene locus. The CDR3 consists of 13 residues. CDR3 coding DNA: TGCACCATACCTAGCGGGGTCAGCGGGGAGCTGTTTTTT. Amino acids: CTIPSGVSGELFF.

The chain has TRBV25-1 and TRBJ1-4, with D tentatively TRBD1 (5 bases). The CDR3 is 16 amino acids. V was pared by 3 bases and J by 7 bases, with 18 bases between. Germline V gene data show CDR1 as MGHDK and CDR2 as SYGVNS. CDR3 in amino acids: CASSDPSREIGEKLFF. Written as DNA, the CDR3 is TGTGCCAGCAGTGACCCTTCCAGGGAAATAGGTGAAAAACTGTTTTTT.

The chain joins TRBV6-2 or TRBV6-3 to TRBJ2-5; D unclear. V lost 6 bases to trimming and J lost 4 bases, with 6 bases between them. The CDR3 covers 11 residues. Looked up from germline, CDR1 is MNHEY and CDR2 is SVGEGT. The CDR3 reads CASRYLETQYF. The CDR3 DNA follows: TGTGCCAGCAGATACCTAGAGACCCAGTACTTC.

The chain is built from TRBV6-6 and TRBJ2-6; maybe TRBD2 (5 bases). Trimming stripped 6 bases from V and 2 bases from J, with 23 bases between. This CDR3 contains 19 residues. Germline V lookup: CDR1 MNHNY, CDR2 SVGAGI (reference sequence). In DNA form, the CDR3 reads TGTGCCAGCAGACGAAATGACCTTGAGGGAACGACTGGGGCCAACGTCCTGACTTTC. Its protein is CASRRNDLEGTTGANVLTF.

CDR3 coding DNA: TGCGCCAGTCCGCCGCAGGGGGCCCCAACCTACGAGCAGTACGTC. Translation: CASPPQGAPTYEQYV. The V and J genes are TRBV5-1 and TRBJ2-7, with TRBD1 matching over 8 bases. Germline assignment: CDR1 SGHRS and CDR2 YFSETQ. The CDR3 sequence is 15 residues long. V was pared by 8 bases and J by 2 bases, with 12 bases of the junction left unmatched.

The V call is TRBV21-1, the J call TRBJ1-2; the table's D call of TRBD1 was not tested on the DNA. TRBV21-1 is a recognized pseudogene. The CDR3 totals 14 residues. The CDR3 coding sequence is TGTGCCAGCAGCAAACCCCACAGGGGAGATGGCTACACCTTC. Its protein is CASSKPHRGDGYTF.

This clone was seen more than once but under ten times. The chain couples TRBV6-1 to TRBJ2-2; TRBD1 matches 7 bases. This CDR3 comprises 15 residues. Looked up from germline, CDR1 is MNHNS and CDR2 is SASEGT. V lost 1 base and J lost 4; bases outside the gene matches: 3. CDR3 region: CASSEEAGGTGELFF. CDR3 bases: TGTGCCAGCAGTGAAGAGGCAGGGGGCACCGGGGAGCTGTTTTTT.

The CDR3: CASSRRDSSGNTIYF. In DNA, the CDR3 is TGTGCCAGCAGCCGTCGGGACAGCTCTGGAAACACCATATATTTT. V and J are TRBV5-4 and TRBJ1-3, with 7 bases that match TRBD1. The CDR3 has 15 residues. Losses at the gene ends were 4 bases for V and 0 bases for J; bases not matched to a gene: 4. From germline, CDR1 is SGHNT and CDR2 YYREEE (reference sequence).

The chain links TRBV18 to TRBJ1-6, with D maybe TRBD1 (5 bases). V lost 3 bases and J 7 bases, leaving 13 bases between the germline ends. The germline V gene encodes CDR1 KGHSH and CDR2 LQKENI. The CDR3 runs 15 residues. The CDR3 protein is CASSPQGTENSPLHF. The CDR3 region has the DNA TGTGCCAGCTCACCCCAGGGAACGGAGAATTCACCCCTCCACTTT.

The gene calls are TRBV5-8 and TRBJ1-6; D may be TRBD1 (6 bases). Germline loops: CDR1 SGHTS, CDR2 YDEGEE. The CDR3 has 17 amino acids. The ends were cut back, 6 bases at V and 7 bases at J, with 23 bases in the middle. CDR3 protein: CASNSPLLQGANSPLHF. The CDR3 DNA reads TGTGCCAGCAACTCCCCCCTTTTACAGGGAGCCAATTCACCCCTCCACTTT.

The V gene is TRBV19, the J gene TRBJ2-2; tentatively, D is TRBD2 (5 bases). The CDR3 is made up of 17 amino acids. In germline, CDR1 is LNHDA, CDR2 SQIVND (reference sequence). V lost 2 bases and J lost 6, with 19 bases in between. The CDR3 here is CASSIWVGVGKAGELFF. CDR3 nucleotide sequence: TGTGCCAGTAGTATATGGGTCGGGGTTGGAAAGGCCGGGGAGCTGTTTTTT.

The chain recombines TRBV3-1 (or the pseudogene TRBV3-2) with TRBJ2-7; TRBD2 aligns across 9 bases. Germline V gene data show CDR1 as LGHDT and CDR2 as YNNKEL (reference sequence). The length of the CDR3 is 17 residues. Germline trimming cut 5 bases from V and 0 bases from J; bases unmatched to any gene: 11. CDR3 coding DNA: TGTGCCAGCAGCGAGACTACGGGCGGGGGGGACTCCTACGAGCAGTACTTC. This gives the protein CASSETTGGGDSYEQYF.

This clone was recorded a few times. The chain joins TRBV24-1 to TRBJ1-5; D remains unclear. From germline, CDR1 is KGHDR and CDR2 SFDVKD. This CDR3 is 14 amino acids long. The germline V and J ends were trimmed by 0 bases and 7 bases, with 9 bases remaining between them. This chain's CDR3 is CATSDLGSRQPQHF. Here the CDR3 DNA reads TGTGCCACCAGTGATTTGGGGTCGAGGCAGCCCCAGCATTTT.

This chain connects TRBV5-4 to TRBJ1-2, with 7 bases matching TRBD1. There are 14 residues in the CDR3. The V gene end was trimmed by 4 bases and the J gene end by 6 bases; junction bases not matched to a gene: 9. From germline, CDR1 is SGHNT and CDR2 YYREEE (reference sequence). In DNA form, the CDR3 reads TGTGCCAGCAGCGTTGGGACAGAGGTTGATGGCTACACCTTC. Protein sequence: CASSVGTEVDGYTF.

J is TRBJ1-5 and V is TRBV5-5; D gene ambiguous. This CDR3 has 14 amino acids. V lost 2 bases to trimming and J lost 7 bases, with 13 bases between them. The germline gives CDR1 SGHKS, CDR2 YYEKEE (reference sequence). The CDR3 DNA reads as TGTGCCAGCAGCTTTGGCCCCGGGAGCCAGCCCCAGCATTTT. This translates into CASSFGPGSQPQHF.